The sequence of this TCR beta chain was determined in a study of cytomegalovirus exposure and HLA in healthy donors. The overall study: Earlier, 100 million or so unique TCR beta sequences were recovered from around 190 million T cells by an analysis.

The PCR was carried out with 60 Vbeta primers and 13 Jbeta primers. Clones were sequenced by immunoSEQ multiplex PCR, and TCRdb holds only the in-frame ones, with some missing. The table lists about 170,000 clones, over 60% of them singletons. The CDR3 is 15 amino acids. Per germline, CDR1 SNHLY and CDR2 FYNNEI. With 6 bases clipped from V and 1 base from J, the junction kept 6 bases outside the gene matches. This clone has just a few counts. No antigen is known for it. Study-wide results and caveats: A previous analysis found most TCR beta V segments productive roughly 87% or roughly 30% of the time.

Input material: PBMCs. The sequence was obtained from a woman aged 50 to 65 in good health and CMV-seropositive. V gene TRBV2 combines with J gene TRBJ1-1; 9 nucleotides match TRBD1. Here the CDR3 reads CASRPLTGGNTEAFF. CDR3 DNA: TGTGCCAGCAGGCCCCTGACAGGGGGGAACACTGAAGCTTTCTTT.